One sample yielded the 5 T cell receptor beta chains listed below, sequenced in a study of Graves' ophthalmopathy and Graves' hyperthyroidism. RNA served as the template for amplifying TCR beta CDR3 regions. The first-round RT-PCR employed HTBI primers together with the Qiagen OneStep RT-PCR kit. A multiplex PCR was then performed as the second round. MiXCR was run by TCRdb on the multiplex PCR reads, yielding one entry per CDR3 protein. Altogether around 400,000 distinct CDR3 sequences are present, roughly 21% being singletons, with the ten largest covering roughly 3%. The specimen was peripheral blood. These receptor sequences come from a woman younger than 35 with stable Graves' hyperthyroidism.

V is TRBV7-8 and J is TRBJ1-1, with 8 bases that match TRBD1. There are 17 residues in the CDR3. Per germline, CDR1 SGHVS and CDR2 FQNEAQ. V shed 5 bases, J shed 0 bases, and the junction held 11 bases outside the gene matches. DNA of the CDR3: TGTGCCAGCAGCGTCAAGTCAGGGGGCCTCGTGAACACTGAAGCTTTCTTT. The encoded protein is CASSVKSGGLVNTEAFF.

CDR3 DNA: TGTGCCTGGAGCGCGGGAGGGAGCATGAGTGGCTACACCTTC. As protein: CAWSAGGSMSGYTF. This sequence joins TRBV30 and TRBJ1-2; D ambiguous. Germline V CDR1 and CDR2: GTSNPN, SVGIG (reference sequence). The CDR3 has 14 amino acids. Between the trimmed V and J ends, which lost 3 bases and 7 bases, there was a span of 18 bases.

This clonotype was detected many times. This sequence joins TRBV7-2 and TRBJ2-7, with TRBD2 identical over 8 bases. J was trimmed by 6 bases and V by 5 bases; bases with no gene match: 9. The CDR3 totals 14 residues. The V gene's germline CDR1 is SGHTA and CDR2 FQGNSA. The CDR3 DNA sequence: TGTGCCAGCAGCAAATCCGGGACTAGTTCCGAGCAGTACTTC. It is translated as CASSKSGTSSEQYF.

Ten or more counts support this clonotype. The V and J genes are TRBV7-2 and TRBJ2-5; 9 nucleotides match TRBD1. CDR3 length: 11 amino acids. Germline CDR1 and CDR2: SGHTA and FQGNSA. V lost 10 bases and J lost 7; bases outside the gene matches: 4. CDR3 bases: TGTGCCACGGGACAGGGAACGACCCAGTACTTC. Residues: CATGQGTTQYF.

This clonotype was seen ten or more times. The chain recombines TRBV20-1 with TRBJ2-7; D not resolved. V was trimmed by 1 base and J by 6 bases, leaving 7 bases between them. In germline, CDR1 is DFQATT, CDR2 SNEGSKA (reference sequence). This CDR3 region has 11 residues. DNA for the CDR3: TGCAGTGCTAGAGGAGGCGGCGAGCAGTACTTC. It codes for CSARGGGEQYF.